A selection of T cell receptor beta chains follows, all from one sample in a study of cytomegalovirus exposure and HLA in healthy donors. Clones were read by immunoSEQ multiplex PCR, and TCRdb kept only the in-frame ones, dropping some. The sample has about 150,000 clones; 73% are singletons. Material for sequencing was PBMCs. Source of these receptors: a woman in her late teens or twenties in good health and CMV-seropositive. The conserved cysteine and the conserved F or W are not part of the CDR3 here. Fields, in order: V gene, J gene, CDR3 protein.

TRBV7-3	TRBJ2-5	ATNWGQASYFQETQY
TRBV6-5	TRBJ2-1	ASSYSQTGGLAEQF
TRBV9	TRBJ1-5	ASSVHSNQPQH
TRBV7-2	TRBJ1-3	ASSFGGFSGNTIY
TRBV15	TRBJ2-3	ATSRGAGFTDTQY
TRBV4-2	TRBJ1-4	ASSQEGGMDEKLF
TRBV4-2	TRBJ2-3	ASRRGDTQY
TRBV15	TRBJ2-1	ATSRGRGGSLNEQF
TRBV2	TRBJ2-3	ASSEQGAQDTQY
TRBV30	TRBJ1-2	AWDVQGGSYGYT
TRBV2	TRBJ1-2	ASRHKQSYGYT
TRBV7-3	TRBJ2-7	ASSAGTGPYEQY
TRBV4-3	TRBJ2-1	TSSQERTSGVDEQF
TRBV9	TRBJ1-3	ASSPSNGNTIY
TRBV7-2	TRBJ1-2	ASSLLPLTGFYGYT
TRBV2	TRBJ2-5	ASSEARTRETQY
TRBV30	TRBJ1-1	AWSVLPGGGGTEAF
TRBV18	.	ASSPPRGLYEQY
TRBV7-9	TRBJ1-1	ASRYSGTEAF
TRBV29-1	TRBJ2-3	SVDVPGQGIDTQY
TRBV2	TRBJ1-1	ASSEVEGAEDEAF
TRBV20-1	TRBJ1-1	SAERNTEAF
TRBV7-2	TRBJ2-7	ASSSDKTSSYEQY
TRBV4-2	TRBJ2-1	ASSQLQGEGAVEQF
TRBV6-5	TRBJ2-7	ASSYFGQAYEQY
TRBV19	TRBJ1-4	ASSIKGGREKLF
TRBV14	TRBJ2-3	ASSQEYGQGGDTQY
TRBV4-2	TRBJ1-5	ASSQDAGGLIENQPQH
TRBV4-1	TRBJ1-5	ASSQGGRDQPQH
TRBV27	TRBJ2-2	ASRTDRASGELF
TRBV6-4	TRBJ2-2	ASSDSPKLGTGELF
TRBV29-1	TRBJ2-1	SVGGYNEQF
TRBV15	TRBJ2-4	ATSRQLSQNIQY
TRBV7-3	TRBJ2-1	ASSERGGNNEQF
TRBV5-1	TRBJ1-1	ASSLGRTLNTEAF
TRBV27	TRBJ1-5	ASSLTENQPQH
TRBV30	TRBJ1-1	ASVWGRGAEAF
TRBV7-2	TRBJ2-7	ASSFGQAYEQY
TRBV30	TRBJ1-5	AWSNRGNQPQH
TRBV4-1	TRBJ1-5	ASSQTRGNQPQH
TRBV7-6	TRBJ1-3	ASSQDRWGGNTIY
TRBV7-3	TRBJ2-2	ASSPDSANTGELF
TRBV28	TRBJ1-2	ASSLYQGRYGYT
TRBV7-3	TRBJ2-2	ASSSQERGGRTGELF
TRBV18	TRBJ2-5	ASSPPGRGGETQY
TRBV2	TRBJ1-1	ASKVQGKTEAF
TRBV21-1	TRBJ2-5	ASSPKGASGGKETQY
TRBV12-5	TRBJ2-1	ASGPPRDTYNEQF
TRBV4-3	TRBJ2-3	ASSQDITDTQY
TRBV5-1	TRBJ1-2	ASRLEGYGYT
TRBV6-4	TRBJ2-3	ASSELAGTDTQY
TRBV18	TRBJ2-5	ASSPPGLPQETQY
TRBV6-5	TRBJ1-4	ASSSTGTAAEKLF
TRBV14	TRBJ2-1	ASSQRKGARDNEQF